Listed below are T cell receptor beta chains from one sample, sequenced in a study of Graves' ophthalmopathy and Graves' hyperthyroidism. TCRdb redid the calling of the multiplex PCR reads with MiXCR, one entry per CDR3 protein. The table includes over a million distinct CDR3 sequences, about 38% detected once. The sequenced sample was peripheral blood or thyroid tissue (not recorded which). Receptors originate from an adult man with Graves' hyperthyroidism. Each CDR3 is given with its conserved first and last residue. The D gene is left open where the match is weak. Size is omitted from some rows. Given values are once, few, many or a class for expanded clones.

few	TRBV27	NA	TRBJ2-7	CASSWIGQSYEQYF
NA	TRBV10-2	TRBD1	TRBJ2-7	CASSDQNRGTYEQYF
many	TRBV2	TRBD1	TRBJ1-2	CASSDRGTEDGYTF
NA	TRBV7-8	NA	TRBJ2-7	CASSLEGERYF
many	TRBV2	NA	TRBJ1-5	CASIGMGNQPQHF
NA	TRBV28	TRBD1	TRBJ2-7	CASSFSHETGGLEQYF
many	TRBV5-8	NA	TRBJ1-2	CASSLVERANYGYTF
many	TRBV7-9	NA	TRBJ2-5	CASSSTVGETQYF
few	TRBV29-1	NA	TRBJ1-1	CSVVGQMGAFF
few	TRBV2	NA	TRBJ2-7	CASSFHFYEQYF
NA	TRBV9	NA	TRBJ1-1	CASSPTGQPKAFF
NA	TRBV6-5	NA	TRBJ1-3	CASSHGRSSGNTIYF
NA	TRBV5-1	TRBD2	TRBJ2-5	CASSLVGGGPTQETQYF
NA	TRBV5-4	TRBD2	TRBJ2-7	CASSASSGQSYEQYF
few	TRBV28	NA	TRBJ1-1	CASRATLDFRSFF
NA	TRBV29-1	TRBD2	TRBJ2-7	CSVRTRYEQYF
many	TRBV20-1	NA	TRBJ2-7	CSAKGDGYEQYF
NA	TRBV10-3	NA	TRBJ2-7	CASSYGLRDYEQYF
NA	TRBV29-1	TRBD1	TRBJ1-5	CSSQGAWDQPQHF
NA	TRBV27	NA	TRBJ1-2	CASSGEPWGGYTF
few	TRBV4-3	NA	TRBJ2-2	CASSHNSGTGELFF
many	TRBV20-1	TRBD2	TRBJ2-5	CSASFLEAGQETQYF
NA	TRBV12-3/TRBV12-4	TRBD2	TRBJ2-5	CASSFAGGEPQETQYF